The 10 T cell receptor beta chains below come from one sample, sequenced in a study of response to subunit inactivated influenza vaccine. MiXCR was run by TCRdb on the RT-PCR reads, yielding one entry per CDR3 protein. The sample holds 500,000 to 650,000 distinct CDR3 sequences, 6% to 9% seen once. The material was PBMCs from blood, obtained 23 to 25 months after vaccination. The receptors stem from a man aged 45-69 years who received an inactivated influenza vaccine.

The chain is built from TRBV20-1 and TRBJ1-1, with D perhaps TRBD1 (6 bases). There are 14 residues in the CDR3. CDR1 and CDR2 from the germline V gene are DFQATT and SNEGSKA (reference sequence). Trimming removed 5 bases at V and 0 bases at J, with 13 bases between. The CDR3 here is CSASKGVLNTEAFF. CDR3 in DNA: TGCAGTGCTTCCAAGGGGGTTTTGAACACTGAAGCTTTCTTT.

The sample holds a few counts of this clonotype. The chain employs TRBV7-6 and TRBJ2-3; 11 positions agree with TRBD1. V lost 4 bases and J lost 3; bases outside the gene matches: 12. The germline V gene has CDR1 SGHVS and CDR2 FNYEAQ. The CDR3 totals 18 residues. The CDR3 DNA reads as TGTGCCAGCAGCTCAACACGCTCCGGGACAGGGGGAACAGATACGCAGTATTTT. This gives the protein CASSSTRSGTGGTDTQYF. Complete variable domain (other parts from reference TRBV7-6 and TRBJ2-3): GAGVSQSPRYKVTKRGQDVALRCDPISGHVSLYWYRQALGQGPEFLTYFNYEAQQDKSGLPNDRFSAERPEGSISTLTIQRTEQRDSAMYRCASSSTRSGTGGTDTQYFGPGTRLTVL.

The V and J genes are TRBV7-6 and TRBJ2-3, with TRBD2 identical over 8 bases. Germline lookup yields CDR1 SGHVS and CDR2 FNYEAQ. V was clipped by 4 bases and J by 0 bases; unmatched bases: 6. The CDR3 consists of 16 residues. The CDR3 coding sequence is TGTGCCAGCAGCTCCCTTAGCGGGACGAGCACAGATACGCAGTATTTT. Amino acid sequence: CASSSLSGTSTDTQYF. The variable domain in full, with the rest retrieved from reference TRBV7-6 and TRBJ2-3, is GAGVSQSPRYKVTKRGQDVALRCDPISGHVSLYWYRQALGQGPEFLTYFNYEAQQDKSGLPNDRFSAERPEGSISTLTIQRTEQRDSAMYRCASSSLSGTSTDTQYFGPGTRLTVL.

This clonotype was seen a handful of times. The chain couples TRBV7-8 to TRBJ1-5, with 8 nucleotides matching TRBD1. This CDR3 spans 17 amino acids. Germline assignment: CDR1 SGHVS and CDR2 FQNEAQ. The J segment lost 0 bases and the V segment lost 5 bases, leaving 9 bases of the junction unmatched. The CDR3 DNA reads as TGTGCCAGCAGCCCTTGGACAGGGCCTTATAGCAATCAGCCCCAGCATTTT. Its protein product is CASSPWTGPYSNQPQHF.

The V call is TRBV7-2, the J call TRBJ1-2; D may be TRBD1 (5 bases). Trimming removed 5 bases from V and 8 bases from J, with 18 bases in between. Germline CDR1 and CDR2: SGHTA and FQGNSA. This CDR3 has 14 residues. The CDR3 DNA is TGTGCCAGCAGCAACAGACAGACAAGGTTGGGCTACACCTTC. Residues: CASSNRQTRLGYTF.

This clonotype was seen a few times. V and J are TRBV6-1 and TRBJ2-3; 12 positions match TRBD1. V shed 6 bases, J shed 8 bases, and the junction held 6 bases outside the gene matches. The CDR3 contains 14 residues. CDR1 is MNHNS and CDR2 is SASEGT in the germline V gene. The CDR3 region is CASSPGTGGFTQYF. The CDR3, as DNA: TGTGCCAGCAGCCCCGGGACAGGGGGCTTTACGCAGTATTTT.

This clonotype was detected ten times or more. This sequence joins TRBV15 and TRBJ2-1, with D possibly matching TRBD1 (6 bases). V lost 0 bases and J lost 7, with 16 bases in between. CDR3 size: 16 residues. Germline loops: CDR1 LNHNV, CDR2 YYDKDF (reference sequence). The DNA of the CDR3 is TGTGCCACCAGCAGAGATCAGGGTCAGGGGTTGAATGAGCAGTTCTTC. Its translation: CATSRDQGQGLNEQFF.

This clonotype was seen ten or more times. The chain uses TRBV7-3 and TRBJ2-1; TRBD2 matches 11 bases. V lost 6 bases to trimming and J lost 9 bases; unmatched junction nucleotides: 7. Germline CDR1 and CDR2: SGHTA and FQGTGA. The CDR3 length is 14 residues. CDR3 in DNA: TGTGCCAGCAGTATAGCGGGAGGGCCCTCTGAGCAGTTCTTC. Translating it yields CASSIAGGPSEQFF.

Only a few counts were recorded for this clonotype. The chain joins TRBV4-3 to TRBJ1-4; no reliable D call. Germline V gene lookup returns CDR1 LGHNA and CDR2 YSLEER. The CDR3 covers 16 residues. Trimming took off 0 bases at V and 0 bases at J, with 8 bases between the two ends. The CDR3 here is CASSQDSEATNEKLFF. CDR3 sequence (DNA): TGCGCCAGCAGCCAAGATTCGGAAGCAACTAATGAAAAACTGTTTTTT.

V and J are TRBV30 and TRBJ1-3; 7 positions match TRBD1. The CDR3 length is 16 residues. Germline V gene lookup returns CDR1 GTSNPN and CDR2 SVGIG (reference sequence). The V and J ends lost 2 bases and 0 bases, in that order; junction bases with no gene match: 7. CDR3 sequence: CAWSFLGQASGNTIYF. The CDR3, as DNA: TGTGCCTGGAGTTTTCTTGGACAGGCCTCTGGAAACACCATATATTTT.